The T cell receptor beta chain described here comes from a study of T-cell memory formation after mild COVID-19. Study-level background: Among the donors, TCR clusters were largely specific to each donor.

Whole-study findings and limits: Clones contracting across day 15 to 85 had a balanced CD4/CD8 profile; later expanding clones leaned CD4+. Clonal second-wave expansions that peaked on day 37 had unconfirmed SARS-CoV-2 specificity. Pre-infection memory harbored some responding clones, suggesting cross-reactive memory joined.

Using its own MiXCR run on the 5' RACE reads, TCRdb lists one record per CDR3 protein. The data contain 95,000 to 110,000 distinct CDR3 sequences, around 14% of them singletons. Trimming removed 10 bases from V and 0 bases from J, with 6 bases in between. Per germline, CDR1 MNHEY and CDR2 SVGAGI. The CDR3 totals 11 residues. Notes on this clonotype: Antigen: not known.

The V and J genes are TRBV6-5 and TRBJ1-1, with D hard to call. The TCR comes from a man aged 18 to 30 who had mild COVID-19 (a few samples of this study predate the infection). Cell type and time point are not known. Material: PBMCs or a T cell subset sorted from them (not recorded which). CDR3 bases: TGTGCCACCGCCTTGAACACTGAAGCTTTCTTT. This sequence encodes CATALNTEAFF.